Listed here is a single T cell receptor beta chain. Repertoires were generated with immunoSEQ multiplex PCR, while TCRdb's copy carries only in-frame clones and drops some. Of around 95,000 clones in the sample, around 90% are singletons; the top ten hold 5%. Germline lookup yields CDR1 MDHEN and CDR2 SYDVKM. The CDR3 totals 16 residues. Trimming removed 2 bases from V and 3 bases from J; junction bases left unmatched: 10. The sample comes from a study of blood T cell repertoires in COVID-19. The sequence was collected from a human donor in a cohort sampled during active COVID-19. This chain joins TRBV28 and TRBJ2-7; 7 bases match TRBD1. Sequencing was carried out using peripheral blood. DNA for the CDR3: TGTGCCAGCAGTTTAGAGCAGGGGGTTCGCTTCTACGAGCAGTACTTC. Translating gives CASSLEQGVRFYEQYF.